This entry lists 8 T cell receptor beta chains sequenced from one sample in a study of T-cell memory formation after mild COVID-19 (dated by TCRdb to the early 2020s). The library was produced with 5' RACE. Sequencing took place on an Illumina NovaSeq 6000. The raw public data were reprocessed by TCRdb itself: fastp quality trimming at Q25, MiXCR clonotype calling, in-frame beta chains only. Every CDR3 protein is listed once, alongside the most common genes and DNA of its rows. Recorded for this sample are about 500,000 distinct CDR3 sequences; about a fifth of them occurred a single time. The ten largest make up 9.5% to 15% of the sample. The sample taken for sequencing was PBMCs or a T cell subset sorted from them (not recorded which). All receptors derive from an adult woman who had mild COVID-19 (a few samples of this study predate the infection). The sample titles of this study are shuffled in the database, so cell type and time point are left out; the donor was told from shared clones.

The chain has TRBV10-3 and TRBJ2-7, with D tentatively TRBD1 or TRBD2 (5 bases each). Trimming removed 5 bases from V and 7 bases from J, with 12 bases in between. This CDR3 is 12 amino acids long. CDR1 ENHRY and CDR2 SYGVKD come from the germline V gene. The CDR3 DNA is TGTGCCATCAGTCCCGGGACCCTGGAGCAGTACTTC. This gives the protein CAISPGTLEQYF.

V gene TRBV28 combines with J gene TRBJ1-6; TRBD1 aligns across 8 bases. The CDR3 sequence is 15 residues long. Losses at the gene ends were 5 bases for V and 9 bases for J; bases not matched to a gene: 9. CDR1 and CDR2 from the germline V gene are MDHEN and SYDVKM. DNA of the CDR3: TGTGCCAGCAGTCAGACAGGGGCTCGGGGTTCACCCCTCCACTTT. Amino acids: CASSQTGARGSPLHF.

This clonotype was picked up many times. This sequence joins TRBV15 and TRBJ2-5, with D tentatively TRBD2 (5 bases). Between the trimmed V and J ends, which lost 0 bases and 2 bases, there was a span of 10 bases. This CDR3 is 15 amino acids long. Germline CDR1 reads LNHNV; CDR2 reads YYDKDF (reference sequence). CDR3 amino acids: CATSRDPGKQETQYF. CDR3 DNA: TGTGCCACCAGCAGAGATCCCGGGAAACAAGAGACCCAGTACTTC.

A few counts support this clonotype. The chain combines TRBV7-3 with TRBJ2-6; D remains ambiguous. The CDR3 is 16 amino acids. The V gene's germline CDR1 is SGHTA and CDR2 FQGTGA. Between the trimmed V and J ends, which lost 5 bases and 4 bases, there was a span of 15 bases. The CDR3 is CASSLNSPPGANVLTF. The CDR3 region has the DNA TGTGCCAGCAGCCTTAACTCCCCCCCGGGGGCCAACGTCCTGACTTTC. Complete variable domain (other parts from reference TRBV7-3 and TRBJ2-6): GAGVSQTPSNKVTEKGKYVELRCDPISGHTALYWYRQSLGQGPEFLIYFQGTGAADDSGLPNDRFFAVRPEGSVSTLKIQRTERGDSAVYLCASSLNSPPGANVLTFGAGSRLTVL.

The CDR3 DNA follows: TGTGCCAGCAGGATCCGGACAGCTGGCGGGATCACAGATACGCAGTATTTT. Protein product: CASRIRTAGGITDTQYF. This chain links TRBV27 with TRBJ2-3; D may be TRBD1 or TRBD2 (6 bases each). V was cut by 6 bases and J by 2 bases, with 21 bases left in between. The CDR3 totals 17 residues. CDR1 and CDR2 (germline): MNHEY, SMNVEV (reference sequence).

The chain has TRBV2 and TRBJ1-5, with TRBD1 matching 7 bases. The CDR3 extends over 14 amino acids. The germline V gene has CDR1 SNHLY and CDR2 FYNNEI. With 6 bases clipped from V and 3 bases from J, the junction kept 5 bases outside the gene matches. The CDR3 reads CASRGTAVNQPQHF. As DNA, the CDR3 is TGTGCCAGCAGGGGGACAGCGGTCAATCAGCCCCAGCATTTT.

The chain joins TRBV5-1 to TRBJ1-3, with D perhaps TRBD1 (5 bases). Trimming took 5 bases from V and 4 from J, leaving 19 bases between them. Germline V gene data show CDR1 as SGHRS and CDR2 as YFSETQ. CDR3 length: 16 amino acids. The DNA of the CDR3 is TGCGCCAGCAGACCATCCGGGACGGCAGACGGAAACACCATATATTTT. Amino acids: CASRPSGTADGNTIYF.

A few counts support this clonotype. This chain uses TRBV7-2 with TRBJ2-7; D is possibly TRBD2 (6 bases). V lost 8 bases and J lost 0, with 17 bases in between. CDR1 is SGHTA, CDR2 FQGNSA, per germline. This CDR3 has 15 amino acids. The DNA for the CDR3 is TGTGCCAGCGGACTGGGGCCGACTAGCTCCTACGAGCAGTACTTC. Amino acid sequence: CASGLGPTSSYEQYF.